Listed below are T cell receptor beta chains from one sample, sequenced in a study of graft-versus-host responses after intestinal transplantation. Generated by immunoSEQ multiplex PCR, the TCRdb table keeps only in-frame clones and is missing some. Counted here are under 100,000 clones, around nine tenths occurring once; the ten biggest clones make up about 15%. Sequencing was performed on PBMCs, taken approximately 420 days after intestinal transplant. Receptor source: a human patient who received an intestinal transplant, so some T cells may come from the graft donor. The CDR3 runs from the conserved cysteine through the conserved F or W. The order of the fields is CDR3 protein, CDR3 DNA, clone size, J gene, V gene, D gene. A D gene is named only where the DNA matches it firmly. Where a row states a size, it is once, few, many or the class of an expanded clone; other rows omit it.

CDR3aa: CASSERSGVGNSPLHF; CDR3nt: TGTGCCAGCAGTGAAAGATCGGGGGTGGGGAATTCACCCCTCCACTTT; abundance: few; j_gene: TRBJ1-6; v_gene: TRBV2; d_gene: .
CDR3aa: CASSYRTGGVPSPLHF; CDR3nt: TGCGCCAGCAGCTACAGGACAGGGGGGGTCCCGTCACCCCTCCACTTT; abundance: .; j_gene: TRBJ1-6; v_gene: TRBV5-1; d_gene: TRBD1
CDR3aa: CASSDRNTGELFF; CDR3nt: TGTGCCAGCAGTGATAGGAACACCGGGGAGCTGTTTTTT; abundance: .; j_gene: TRBJ2-2; v_gene: TRBV6-1; d_gene: .
CDR3aa: CASSFRGYSNQPQHF; CDR3nt: TGTGCCAGCAGCTTTCGGGGGTATAGCAATCAGCCCCAGCATTTT; abundance: .; j_gene: TRBJ1-5; v_gene: TRBV7-2; d_gene: .
CDR3aa: CASSRFRAPPISDEAFF; CDR3nt: TGCGCCAGCAGCCGGTTCCGGGCCCCGCCGATATCCGATGAAGCTTTCTTT; abundance: .; j_gene: TRBJ1-1; v_gene: TRBV4-1; d_gene: .
CDR3aa: CASSVDVGPLRNTEAFF; CDR3nt: TGTGCCAGCAGCGTAGATGTGGGGCCCCTAAGGAACACTGAAGCTTTCTTT; abundance: .; j_gene: TRBJ1-1; v_gene: TRBV9; d_gene: .
CDR3aa: CASSSQGGANEKLFF; CDR3nt: TGTGCCAGCAGCTCCCAGGGGGGGGCTAATGAAAAACTGTTTTTT; abundance: .; j_gene: TRBJ1-4; v_gene: TRBV7-2; d_gene: TRBD1
CDR3aa: CASSQGPHNEKLFF; CDR3nt: TGCGCCAGCAGCCAAGGCCCCCACAATGAAAAACTGTTTTTT; abundance: .; j_gene: TRBJ1-4; v_gene: TRBV4-1; d_gene: .
CDR3aa: CASSLAIGSPLHF; CDR3nt: TGTGCCAGCAGCTTAGCTATTGGTTCACCCCTCCACTTT; abundance: .; j_gene: TRBJ1-6; v_gene: TRBV11-2; d_gene: .
CDR3aa: CASSPRQGSDEQYF; CDR3nt: TGTGCTAGCAGCCCCCGACAGGGGTCCGACGAGCAGTACTTC; abundance: .; j_gene: TRBJ2-7; v_gene: TRBV7-7; d_gene: TRBD1
CDR3aa: CASSYSLAGLYEQYF; CDR3nt: TGTGCCAGCAGTTACTCGCTAGCGGGCCTATACGAGCAGTACTTC; abundance: .; j_gene: TRBJ2-7; v_gene: TRBV6-5; d_gene: TRBD2
CDR3aa: CSALPQGPNYGYTF; CDR3nt: TGCAGCGCCCTTCCGCAGGGGCCTAACTATGGCTACACCTTC; abundance: .; j_gene: TRBJ1-2; v_gene: TRBV29-1; d_gene: .
CDR3aa: CASSFRGLAKNIQYF; CDR3nt: TGTGCCAGCAGCTTTAGGGGGCTAGCCAAAAACATTCAGTACTTC; abundance: .; j_gene: TRBJ2-4; v_gene: TRBV5-6; d_gene: TRBD1
CDR3aa: CSVGVSTEAFF; CDR3nt: TGCAGTGTCGGGGTGAGCACTGAAGCTTTCTTT; abundance: .; j_gene: TRBJ1-1; v_gene: TRBV20-1; d_gene: .
CDR3aa: CASSRLPEGTEAFF; CDR3nt: TGTGCCAGCAGTCGCCTGCCGGAGGGCACTGAAGCTTTCTTT; abundance: .; j_gene: TRBJ1-1; v_gene: TRBV6-6; d_gene: .
CDR3aa: CASSPQGTSGGMSSYNEQFF; CDR3nt: TGTGCCAGCAGCCCACAGGGGACTAGCGGGGGGATGAGCTCCTACAATGAGCAGTTCTTC; abundance: .; j_gene: TRBJ2-1; v_gene: TRBV9; d_gene: TRBD2
CDR3aa: CASSSITGLPSYEQYF; CDR3nt: TGCGCCAGCAGCTCGATTACAGGGCTACCCTCCTACGAGCAGTACTTC; abundance: .; j_gene: TRBJ2-7; v_gene: TRBV5-1; d_gene: .
CDR3aa: CATSRGPDRATEAFF; CDR3nt: TGTGCCACCAGCAGAGGGCCGGACAGGGCAACTGAAGCTTTCTTT; abundance: once; j_gene: TRBJ1-1; v_gene: TRBV15; d_gene: TRBD1
CDR3aa: CASSKPDWGGRGNQPQHF; CDR3nt: TGTGCCAGCAGCAAACCAGATTGGGGGGGACGGGGCAATCAGCCCCAGCATTTT; abundance: .; j_gene: TRBJ1-5; v_gene: TRBV5-8; d_gene: .
CDR3aa: CASSPGGPGANVLTF; CDR3nt: TGTGCCAGCTCACCGGGGGGGCCTGGGGCCAACGTCCTGACTTTC; abundance: .; j_gene: TRBJ2-6; v_gene: TRBV18; d_gene: .